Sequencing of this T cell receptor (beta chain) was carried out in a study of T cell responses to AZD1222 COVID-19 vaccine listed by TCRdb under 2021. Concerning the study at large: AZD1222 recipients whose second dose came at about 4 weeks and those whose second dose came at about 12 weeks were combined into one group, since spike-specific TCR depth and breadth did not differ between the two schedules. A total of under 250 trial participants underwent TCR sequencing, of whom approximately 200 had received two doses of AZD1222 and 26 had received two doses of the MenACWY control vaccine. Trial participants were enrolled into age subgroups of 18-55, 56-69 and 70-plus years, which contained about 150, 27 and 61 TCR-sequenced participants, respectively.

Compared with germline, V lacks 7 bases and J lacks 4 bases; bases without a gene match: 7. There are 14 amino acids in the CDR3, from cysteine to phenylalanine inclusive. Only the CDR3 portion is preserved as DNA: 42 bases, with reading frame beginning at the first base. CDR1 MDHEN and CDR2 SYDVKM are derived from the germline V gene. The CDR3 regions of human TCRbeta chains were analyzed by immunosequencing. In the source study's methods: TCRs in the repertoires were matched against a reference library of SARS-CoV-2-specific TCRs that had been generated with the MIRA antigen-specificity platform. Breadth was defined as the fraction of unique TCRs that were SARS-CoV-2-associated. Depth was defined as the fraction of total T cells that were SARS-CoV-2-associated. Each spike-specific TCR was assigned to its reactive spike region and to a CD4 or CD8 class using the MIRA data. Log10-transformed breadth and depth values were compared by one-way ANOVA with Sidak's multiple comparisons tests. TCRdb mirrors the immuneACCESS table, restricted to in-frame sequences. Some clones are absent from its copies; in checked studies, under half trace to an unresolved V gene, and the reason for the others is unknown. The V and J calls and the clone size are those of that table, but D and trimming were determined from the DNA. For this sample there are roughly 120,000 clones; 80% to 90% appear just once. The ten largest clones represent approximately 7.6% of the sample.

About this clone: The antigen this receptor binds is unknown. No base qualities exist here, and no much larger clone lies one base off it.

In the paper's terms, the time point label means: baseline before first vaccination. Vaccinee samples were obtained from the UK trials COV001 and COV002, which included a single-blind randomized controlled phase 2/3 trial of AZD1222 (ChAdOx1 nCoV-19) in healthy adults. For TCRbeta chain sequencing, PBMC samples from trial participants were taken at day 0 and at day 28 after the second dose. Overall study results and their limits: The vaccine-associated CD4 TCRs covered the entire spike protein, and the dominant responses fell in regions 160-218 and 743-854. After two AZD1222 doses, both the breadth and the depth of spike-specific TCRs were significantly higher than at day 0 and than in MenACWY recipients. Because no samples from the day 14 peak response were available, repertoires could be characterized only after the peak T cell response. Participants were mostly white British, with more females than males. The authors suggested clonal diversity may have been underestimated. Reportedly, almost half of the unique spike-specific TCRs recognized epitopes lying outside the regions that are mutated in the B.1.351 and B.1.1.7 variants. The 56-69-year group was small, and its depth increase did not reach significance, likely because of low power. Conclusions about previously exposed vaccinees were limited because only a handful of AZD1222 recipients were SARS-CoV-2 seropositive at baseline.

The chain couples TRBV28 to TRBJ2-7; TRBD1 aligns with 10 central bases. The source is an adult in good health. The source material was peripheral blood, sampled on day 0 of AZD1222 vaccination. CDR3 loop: CASTETGGRYEQYF. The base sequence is TGTGCCAGCACCGAGACAGGGGGCCGATACGAGCAGTACTTC.